This TCR beta chain was sequenced in a study of human thymus T cells. Here immunoSEQ multiplex PCR was the method, and the copy in TCRdb shows in-frame clones only, minus some. The sample yields some 130,000 clones, around 94% seen once. After removal of 1 base from V and 5 bases from J, the junction contained 14 bases not matched to a gene. CDR1 is SNHLY and CDR2 is FYNNEI in the germline V gene. The CDR3 has 17 amino acids. During corrective heart surgery, resections were taken, and the thymus tissue came from them. The donor group consisted of healthy Finnish infants who were having corrective surgery for congenital heart defects. The study, taken as a whole, reports: V and J genes seemed to be used with bias in thymic and blood repertoires. Thymic TCR repertoires of unrelated people reportedly overlapped highly.

In the case of this clone: Its antigen is as yet unknown.

This TCR was sampled from a boy under two years old with a congenital heart defect but otherwise immunologically healthy. Sequencing was done on a sample of thymus tissue. The chain joins TRBV2 to TRBJ2-7; 7 positions match TRBD2. This chain's CDR3 is CASSEGGSGVLWDEQYF. The CDR3 DNA sequence: TGTGCCAGCAGTGAAGGGGGGAGCGGGGTTCTTTGGGACGAGCAGTACTTC.